Listed below are T cell receptor beta chains from one sample, sequenced in a study of cytomegalovirus exposure and HLA in healthy donors. Using immunoSEQ multiplex PCR, the repertoire was profiled, and TCRdb retains in-frame clones only, with some absent. Counted here are about 95,000 clones, about two thirds occurring once; the ten biggest clones make up around 16%. The sequencing input was PBMCs. The receptors come from a woman aged 45 to 65 in good health and CMV-seropositive. The CDR3 runs from the conserved cysteine through the conserved F or W. The D gene is left open where the match is weak. Size is omitted from some rows. Given values are once, few, many or a class for expanded clones.

size	V	J	length	D	CDR3	DNA
once	TRBV9	TRBJ2-2	15	TRBD2	CASSVRGGSTGELFF	TGTGCCAGCAGCGTAAGGGGAGGGAGTACCGGGGAGCTGTTTTTT
NA	TRBV27	TRBJ2-3	15	TRBD1	CASSPRTGYRDTQYF	TGTGCCAGCAGTCCCAGGACAGGATATAGGGATACGCAGTATTTT
NA	TRBV20-1	TRBJ1-2	11	TRBD1	CSASDRVGYTF	TGCAGTGCTTCAGACAGGGTTGGCTACACCTTC
NA	TRBV9	TRBJ1-5	14	TRBD1	CASSETGTGEPQHF	TGTGCCAGCAGCGAAACCGGGACAGGCGAGCCCCAGCATTTT
NA	TRBV7-2	TRBJ2-7	15	NA	CASSFSGGAPYEQYF	TGTGCCAGCAGCTTTAGTGGGGGGGCACCCTACGAGCAGTACTTC
once	TRBV21-1	TRBJ1-5	17	NA	CASSNRVCRGRGQPQHF	TGTGCCAGCAGCAACAGGGTTTGCAGGGGGCGAGGTCAGCCCCAGCATTTT
NA	TRBV28	TRBJ2-2	15	TRBD2	CASRVSGENTGELFF	TGTGCCAGCAGGGTTAGCGGGGAGAACACCGGGGAGCTGTTTTTT
few	TRBV6-5	TRBJ1-1	13	NA	CASSFGGYTEAFF	TGTGCCAGCAGTTTCGGCGGGTACACTGAAGCTTTCTTT
NA	TRBV2	TRBJ2-5	14	TRBD2	CASSELTSGSTQYF	TGTGCCAGCAGTGAGTTAACTAGCGGGAGCACCCAGTACTTC
NA	TRBV2	TRBJ2-3	14	TRBD2	CASSSTSGIDTQYF	TGTGCCAGCAGTTCGACTAGCGGGATCGATACGCAGTATTTT
NA	TRBV10-2	TRBJ2-7	14	TRBD2	CASSFSGSMYEQYF	TGCGCCAGCAGCTTTAGCGGGAGCATGTACGAGCAGTACTTC
NA	TRBV5-6	TRBJ2-1	12	TRBD1	CASDRTGYEQFF	TGTGCCAGCGACCGGACAGGGTATGAGCAGTTCTTC
NA	TRBV7-3	TRBJ2-3	15	TRBD2	CASSLTRTSPDTQYF	TGTGCCAGCAGCTTAACTCGGACTAGCCCAGATACGCAGTATTTT
NA	TRBV9	TRBJ1-2	16	NA	CASSVAWAGLNYGYTF	TGTGCCAGCAGCGTAGCTTGGGCAGGATTAAACTATGGCTACACCTTC
NA	TRBV5-6	TRBJ2-7	13	TRBD2	CASSPLGGYEQYF	TGTGCCAGCAGCCCGCTGGGGGGGTACGAGCAGTACTTC
NA	TRBV7-9	TRBJ2-3	16	TRBD2	CASTPGVAGGADTQYF	TGTGCCAGCACCCCCGGAGTAGCGGGAGGGGCAGATACGCAGTATTTT
NA	TRBV28	TRBJ2-5	15	NA	CASSSRRVWQETQYF	TGTGCCAGCAGCTCCCGTCGGGTTTGGCAAGAGACCCAGTACTTC
once	TRBV4-1	TRBJ2-1	13	TRBD2	CASSQSGGNEQFF	TGCGCCAGCAGCCAAAGCGGGGGGAATGAGCAGTTCTTC
NA	TRBV7-3	TRBJ2-3	17	TRBD2	CASSPLAGGVWRDTQYF	TGTGCCAGCAGCCCCTTAGCGGGAGGGGTTTGGAGGGATACGCAGTATTTT
once	TRBV11-2	TRBJ2-2	14	NA	CASSLSANTGELFF	TGTGCTAGCAGCCTCTCAGCGAACACCGGGGAGCTGTTTTTT
NA	TRBV29-1	TRBJ2-4	15	NA	CSVQGGEGAKNIQYF	TGCAGCGTTCAGGGGGGAGAGGGGGCCAAAAACATTCAGTACTTC
few	TRBV11-1	TRBJ2-5	15	TRBD1	CASSGRTGARKTQYF	TGTGCCAGCAGCGGCCGGACAGGGGCGCGGAAGACCCAGTACTTC
NA	TRBV5-4	TRBJ2-7	16	NA	CASSSPLATGINEQYF	TGTGCCAGCAGCTCCCCGTTGGCCACAGGGATCAACGAGCAGTACTTC
NA	TRBV6-6	TRBJ2-1	15	TRBD2	CASSDSGRAVNEQFF	TGTGCCAGCAGTGACAGCGGGAGGGCCGTTAATGAGCAGTTCTTC
NA	TRBV9	TRBJ2-2	17	TRBD2	CASSVGGWGGETGELFF	TGTGCCAGCAGCGTAGGCGGTTGGGGGGGAGAGACCGGGGAGCTGTTTTTT
few	TRBV2	TRBJ2-7	12	NA	CARRYGAYEQYF	TGTGCCAGGAGGTACGGGGCCTACGAGCAGTACTTC
few	TRBV19	TRBJ1-2	16	TRBD1	CASRSTGQGREGGYTF	TGTGCCAGTAGATCAACGGGACAGGGACGAGAGGGTGGCTACACCTTC
NA	TRBV2	TRBJ2-5	17	NA	CASSDWPIGGFQETQYF	TGTGCCAGCAGTGATTGGCCAATCGGGGGTTTCCAAGAGACCCAGTACTTC
NA	TRBV11-2	TRBJ2-3	12	NA	CASRQGTDTQYF	TGTGCCAGCAGACAGGGAACAGATACGCAGTATTTT
once	TRBV5-1	TRBJ2-7	14	TRBD1	CASSLGQGLRKQYF	TGCGCCAGCAGCTTGGGACAGGGCCTTAGGAAGCAGTACTTC
NA	TRBV5-1	TRBJ2-1	15	TRBD2	CASSRTSGTYNEQFF	TGCGCCAGCAGCCGCACTAGCGGAACTTACAATGAGCAGTTCTTC
few	TRBV6-5	TRBJ1-4	13	NA	CASTDSPNEKLFF	TGTGCCAGCACCGACTCCCCTAATGAAAAACTGTTTTTT
NA	TRBV14	TRBJ2-5	15	TRBD2	CASSQGHGTIETQYF	TGTGCCAGCAGCCAAGGCCATGGGACTATTGAGACCCAGTACTTC
NA	TRBV18	TRBJ1-3	16	TRBD1	CASSPSDRGRGNTIYF	TGTGCCAGCTCACCGTCGGACAGGGGGAGAGGAAACACCATATATTTT
NA	TRBV13	TRBJ2-1	14	NA	CASSLWTANNEQFF	TGTGCCAGCAGCCTTTGGACAGCTAACAATGAGCAGTTCTTC
few	TRBV5-1	TRBJ2-3	16	NA	CASSLDGNAVTDTQYF	TGCGCCAGCAGCCTTGACGGAAACGCGGTCACAGATACGCAGTATTTT
NA	TRBV28	TRBJ2-7	13	NA	CASRTGSSYEQYF	TGTGCCAGCAGAACGGGTTCCTCCTACGAGCAGTACTTC